These T cell receptor beta chains were read from a single sample in a study of T cells in Graves' hyperthyroidism and ophthalmopathy. TCRdb independently ran MiXCR on the multiplex PCR reads; one entry per CDR3 protein. The sample records hundreds of thousands of distinct CDR3 sequences, around 46% being singletons. The sample was peripheral blood or thyroid tissue (not recorded which). The receptors stem from a woman aged 18-35 years with Graves' hyperthyroidism. The CDR3 runs from the conserved cysteine through the conserved F or W. The D gene is left open where the match is weak. Clone size is stated in some rows and not others, as once, few, many or a class when expanded.

TRBJ1-2 | . | 16 | TRBV9 | . | TGCGCCAGCAGCCTCCCCTTAAGGACGGGCAACTATGGCTACACCTTC | CASSLPLRTGNYGYTF
TRBJ1-2 | TRBD1 | 14 | TRBV12-3/TRBV12-4 | few | TGTGCCAGCAGTTCGAAGACAGGGGTCTATGGCTACACCTTC | CASSSKTGVYGYTF
TRBJ2-7 | TRBD2 | 13 | TRBV29-1 | . | TGCAGCGTGAGTGGGCTAGCGGGAAGAAAACAGTACTTC | CSVSGLAGRKQYF
TRBJ1-4 | TRBD1 | 17 | TRBV9 | once | TGTGCCAGCAGCGTAGGTCCGCGTCAGGGGGAAAATGAAAAACTGTTTTTT | CASSVGPRQGENEKLFF
TRBJ1-2 | . | 15 | TRBV7-2 | . | TGCGCCAGCAGCCAAGGGATCCAGGGCGGGAGAGGCTACACCTTC | CASSQGIQGGRGYTF
TRBJ2-5 | . | 12 | TRBV14 | many | TGTGCCAGCAGCCAAGTATCCGAGACCCAGTACTTC | CASSQVSETQYF
TRBJ1-1 | TRBD1 | 15 | TRBV12-3/TRBV12-4 | . | TGTGCCAGCAAGAAGGGACAGGTTGAAAACACTGAAGCTTTCTTT | CASKKGQVENTEAFF
TRBJ1-6 | TRBD1 | 15 | TRBV15 | . | TGTGCCACCAGCAGAGATGAGGGGGCGACTTCACCCCTCCACTTT | CATSRDEGATSPLHF
TRBJ1-5 | . | 14 | TRBV20-1 | few | TGCAGTGCTAGACCGGGGCAGGCAAATCAGCCCCAGCATTTT | CSARPGQANQPQHF
TRBJ1-6 | . | 16 | TRBV7-9 | . | TGTGCCAGCAGCTTAGATGTGGGGCTCAATAATTCACCCCTCCACTTT | CASSLDVGLNNSPLHF
TRBJ2-7 | TRBD1 | 15 | TRBV12-3/TRBV12-4 | . | TGTGCCAGCAGCCCTCAGGGACAGGGACCCTACGAGCAGTACTTC | CASSPQGQGPYEQYF
TRBJ1-5 | . | 13 | TRBV25-1 | . | TGTGCCAGCGGCCTTGGCGCGAATCAGCCCCAGCATTTT | CASGLGANQPQHF
TRBJ2-2 | . | 13 | TRBV20-1 | few | TGCAGTGCTCAACTAGGGAGGAACGGGGAGCTGTTTTTT | CSAQLGRNGELFF
TRBJ2-6 | . | 17 | TRBV5-1 | few | TGCGCCAGCAGCTTGACCAGGGGAAAAACTGGGGCCAACGTCCTGACTTTC | CASSLTRGKTGANVLTF
TRBJ2-6 | . | 12 | TRBV12-3/TRBV12-4 | . | TGTGCCGCGGCTGCTGGGGCCAACGTCCTGACTTTC | CAAAAGANVLTF
TRBJ1-5 | . | 13 | TRBV19 | few | TGTGCCAGTAGTACAATAGGGCTGCAGCCCCAGCATTTT | CASSTIGLQPQHF
TRBJ1-4 | . | 14 | TRBV7-3 | . | TGTGCCAGCAGCTTAGATAGGGCAGGCGAAAAACTGTTTTTT | CASSLDRAGEKLFF
TRBJ2-5 | . | 15 | TRBV29-1 | . | TGCAGCGCTGGACTCCTCACGACAAGCCAAGAGACCCAGTACTTC | CSAGLLTTSQETQYF
TRBJ2-2 | . | 15 | TRBV7-8 | few | TGTGCCAGCAGCTTAAGACCCGCCAACACCGGGGAGCTGTTTTTT | CASSLRPANTGELFF
TRBJ1-5 | TRBD1 | 14 | TRBV20-1 | . | TGCAGTGCTAGAGGGGACAGCCTCGATCAGCCCCAGCATTTT | CSARGDSLDQPQHF
TRBJ2-2 | . | 12 | TRBV29-1 | many | TGCAGCGTTGATGGGGAGGCCGGGGAGCTGTTTTTT | CSVDGEAGELFF
TRBJ2-7 | TRBD2 | 17 | TRBV7-9 | few | TGTGCCAGCAGCTTCGATCGTTGGGTAGCGGGAGAAAACGAGCAGTACTTC | CASSFDRWVAGENEQYF
TRBJ1-2 | . | 13 | TRBV29-1 | many | TGCAGCGTTAACGAGGTCGCGAACTATGGCTACACCTTC | CSVNEVANYGYTF
TRBJ1-2 | TRBD1 | 13 | TRBV24-1 | many | TGTGCCACCAGTGGGGACAGCCTTAGAGGCTACACCTTC | CATSGDSLRGYTF
TRBJ1-2 | . | 14 | TRBV20-1 | . | TGCAGTGCTAGAGATCGGGGCGGCAACTATGGCTACACCTTC | CSARDRGGNYGYTF
TRBJ1-2 | . | 13 | TRBV5-1 | few | TGCGCCAGCAGCTTGGCTGCAGGGGAAGGCTACACCTTC | CASSLAAGEGYTF
TRBJ2-2 | . | 15 | TRBV7-3 | . | TGTGCCAGCAGCCCCTGGGGGAGAGGTACCGGGGAGCTGTTTTTT | CASSPWGRGTGELFF
TRBJ1-1 | . | 14 | TRBV7-2 | many | TGTGCCAGCAGCTTAGGGAGGGTGAACACTGAAGCTTTCTTT | CASSLGRVNTEAFF
TRBJ2-7 | TRBD2 | 16 | TRBV7-3 | . | TGTGCCAGCAGCTTGTTCGGGACTAGCGGGACCTACGAGCAGTACTTC | CASSLFGTSGTYEQYF
TRBJ2-5 | TRBD2 | 15 | TRBV20-1 | . | TGCAGTGCTTCGACTAGCGGGAGTCGGTATCCGACCCAGTACTTC | CSASTSGSRYPTQYF
TRBJ1-1 | . | 13 | TRBV29-1 | . | TGCAGCGTTGAAAACAGTATGGACACTGAAGCTTTCTTT | CSVENSMDTEAFF
TRBJ1-4 | . | 13 | TRBV6-6 | few | TGTGCCAGCAGTTACATGGCTAATGAAAAACTGTTTTTT | CASSYMANEKLFF
TRBJ1-5 | . | 14 | TRBV7-9 | . | TGTGCCAGCAGCGCGGACGGATATCTTCAGCCCCAGCATTTT | CASSADGYLQPQHF
TRBJ1-1 | . | 16 | TRBV2 | . | TGTGCCAGCAGTCTCACGGGGACGGTTATGAACACTGAAGCTTTCTTT | CASSLTGTVMNTEAFF
TRBJ2-5 | . | 14 | TRBV7-2 | many | TGTGCCAGCAGCTTACTAGCGTACCAAGAGACCCAGTACTTC | CASSLLAYQETQYF